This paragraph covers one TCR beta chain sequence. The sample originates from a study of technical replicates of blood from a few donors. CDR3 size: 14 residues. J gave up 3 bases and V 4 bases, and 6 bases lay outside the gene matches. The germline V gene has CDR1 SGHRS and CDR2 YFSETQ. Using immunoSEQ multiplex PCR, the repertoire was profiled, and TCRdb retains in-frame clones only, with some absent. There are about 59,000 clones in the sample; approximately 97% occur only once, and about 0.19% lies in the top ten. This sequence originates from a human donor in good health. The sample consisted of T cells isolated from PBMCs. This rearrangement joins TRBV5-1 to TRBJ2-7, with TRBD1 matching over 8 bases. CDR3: CASSGTGGVYEQYF. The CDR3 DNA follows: TGCGCCAGCAGCGGAACAGGGGGTGTCTACGAGCAGTACTTC.